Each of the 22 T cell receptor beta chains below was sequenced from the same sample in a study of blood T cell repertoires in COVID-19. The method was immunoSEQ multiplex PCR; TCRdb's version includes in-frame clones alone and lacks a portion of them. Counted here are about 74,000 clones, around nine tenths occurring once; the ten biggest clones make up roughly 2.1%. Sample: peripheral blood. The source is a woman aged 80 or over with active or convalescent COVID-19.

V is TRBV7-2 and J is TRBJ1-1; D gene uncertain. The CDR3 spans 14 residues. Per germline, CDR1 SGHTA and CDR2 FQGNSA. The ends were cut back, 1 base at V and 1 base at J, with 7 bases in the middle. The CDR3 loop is CASSLVTGNTEAFF. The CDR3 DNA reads TGTGCCAGCAGCTTAGTAACGGGGAACACTGAAGCTTTCTTT. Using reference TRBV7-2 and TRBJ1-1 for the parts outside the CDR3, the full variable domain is GAGVSQSPSNKVTEKGKDVELRCDPISGHTALYWYRQSLGQGLEFLIYFQGNSAPDKSGLPSDRFSAERTGGSVSTLTIQRTQQEDSAVYLCASSLVTGNTEAFFGQGTRLTVV.

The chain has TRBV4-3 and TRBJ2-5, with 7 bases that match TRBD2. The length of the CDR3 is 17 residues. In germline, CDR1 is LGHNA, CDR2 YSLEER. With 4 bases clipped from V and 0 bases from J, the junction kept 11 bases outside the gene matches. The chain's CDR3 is CASSPLGGVGHQETQYF. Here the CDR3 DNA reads TGCGCCAGCAGCCCCCTGGGGGGGGTAGGGCACCAAGAGACCCAGTACTTC.

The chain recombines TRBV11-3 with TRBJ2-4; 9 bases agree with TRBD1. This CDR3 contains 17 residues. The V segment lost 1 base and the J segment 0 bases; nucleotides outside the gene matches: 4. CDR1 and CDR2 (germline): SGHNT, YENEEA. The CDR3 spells CASSLGQGVVAKNIQYF. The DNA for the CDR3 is TGTGCCAGCAGCTTAGGACAGGGGGTAGTAGCCAAAAACATTCAGTACTTC.

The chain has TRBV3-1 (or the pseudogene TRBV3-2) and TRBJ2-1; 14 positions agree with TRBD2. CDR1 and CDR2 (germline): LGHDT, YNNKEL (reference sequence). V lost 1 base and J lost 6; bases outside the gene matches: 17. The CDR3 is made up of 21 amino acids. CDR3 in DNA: TGTGCCAGCAGCCAAGGTTCCCAAAGACTAGCGGGAGGGCCGCTTGGCAATGAGCAGTTCTTC. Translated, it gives CASSQGSQRLAGGPLGNEQFF.

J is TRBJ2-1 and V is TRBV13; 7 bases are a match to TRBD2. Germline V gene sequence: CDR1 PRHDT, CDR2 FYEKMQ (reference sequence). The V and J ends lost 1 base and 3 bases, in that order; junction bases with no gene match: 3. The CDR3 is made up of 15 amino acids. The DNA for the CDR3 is TGTGCCAGCAGCTTAGTCCTAGCGGACTACAATGAGCAGTTCTTC. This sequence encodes CASSLVLADYNEQFF.

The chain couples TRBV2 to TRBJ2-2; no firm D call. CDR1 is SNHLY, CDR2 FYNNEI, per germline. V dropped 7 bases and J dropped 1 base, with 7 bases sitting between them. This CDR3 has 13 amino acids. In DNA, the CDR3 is TGTGCCAGCATGGGCTGGAACACCGGGGAGCTGTTTTTT. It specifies CASMGWNTGELFF. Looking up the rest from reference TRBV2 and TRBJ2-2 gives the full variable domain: EPEVTQTPSHQVTQMGQEVILRCVPISNHLYFYWYRQILGQKVEFLVSFYNNEISEKSEIFDDQFSVERPDGSNFTLKIRSTKLEDSAMYFCASMGWNTGELFFGEGSRLTVL.

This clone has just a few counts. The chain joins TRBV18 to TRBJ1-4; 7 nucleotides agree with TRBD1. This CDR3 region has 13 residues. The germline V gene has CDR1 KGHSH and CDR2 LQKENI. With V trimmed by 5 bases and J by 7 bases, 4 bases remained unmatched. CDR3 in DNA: TGTGCCAGCTCATACGACAGGGCTGAAAAACTGTTTTTT. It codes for CASSYDRAEKLFF.

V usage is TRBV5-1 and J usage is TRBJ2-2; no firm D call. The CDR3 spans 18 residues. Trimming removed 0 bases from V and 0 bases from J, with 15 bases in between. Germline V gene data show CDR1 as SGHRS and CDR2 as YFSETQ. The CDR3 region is CASSLVGPRPTNTGELFF. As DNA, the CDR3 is TGCGCCAGCAGCTTGGTGGGCCCCAGGCCAACGAACACCGGGGAGCTGTTTTTT. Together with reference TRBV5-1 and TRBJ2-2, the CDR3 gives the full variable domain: KAGVTQTPRYLIKTRGQQVTLSCSPISGHRSVSWYQQTPGQGLQFLFEYFSETQRNKGNFPGRFSGRQFSNSRSEMNVSTLELGDSALYLCASSLVGPRPTNTGELFFGEGSRLTVL.

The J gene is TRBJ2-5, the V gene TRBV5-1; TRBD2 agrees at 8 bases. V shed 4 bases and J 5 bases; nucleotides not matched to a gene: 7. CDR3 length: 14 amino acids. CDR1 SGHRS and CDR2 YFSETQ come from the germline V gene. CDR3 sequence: CASSRTSYMETQYF. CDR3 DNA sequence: TGCGCCAGCAGCCGGACTAGCTATATGGAGACCCAGTACTTC.

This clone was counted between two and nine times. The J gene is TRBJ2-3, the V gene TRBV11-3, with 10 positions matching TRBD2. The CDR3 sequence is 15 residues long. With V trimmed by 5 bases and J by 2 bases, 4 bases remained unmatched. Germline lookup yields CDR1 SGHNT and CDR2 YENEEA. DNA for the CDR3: TGTGCCAGCAGCCTGGGGACTAGCGTCACAGATACGCAGTATTTT. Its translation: CASSLGTSVTDTQYF.

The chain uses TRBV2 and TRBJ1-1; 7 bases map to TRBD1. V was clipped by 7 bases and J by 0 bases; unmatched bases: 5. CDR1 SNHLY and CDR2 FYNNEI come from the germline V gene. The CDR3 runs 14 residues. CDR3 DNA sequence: TGTGCCAGCATAGGGGGACAGCTGAACACTGAAGCTTTCTTT. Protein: CASIGGQLNTEAFF.

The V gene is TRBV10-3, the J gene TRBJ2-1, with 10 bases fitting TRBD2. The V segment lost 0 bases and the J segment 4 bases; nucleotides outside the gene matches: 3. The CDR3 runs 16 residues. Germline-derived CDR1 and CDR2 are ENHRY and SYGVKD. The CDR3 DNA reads TGTGCCATCAGTGAGTCTGCTAGCGGGGGATACAATGAGCAGTTCTTC. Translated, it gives CAISESASGGYNEQFF.

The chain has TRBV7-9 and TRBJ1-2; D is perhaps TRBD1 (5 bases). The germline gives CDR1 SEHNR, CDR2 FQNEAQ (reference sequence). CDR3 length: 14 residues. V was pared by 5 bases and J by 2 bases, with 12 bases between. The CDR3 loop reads CASSPLRGNYGYTF. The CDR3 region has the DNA TGTGCCAGCAGCCCCCTTCGGGGGAACTATGGCTACACCTTC.

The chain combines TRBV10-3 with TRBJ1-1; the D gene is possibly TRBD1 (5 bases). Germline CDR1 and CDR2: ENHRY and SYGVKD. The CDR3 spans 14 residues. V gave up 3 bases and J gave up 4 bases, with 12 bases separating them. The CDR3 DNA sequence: TGTGCCATCAGTGATCCGGGGGGTGGCACTGAAGCTTTCTTT. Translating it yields CAISDPGGGTEAFF.

The CDR3 protein is CASSTRTNEKLFF. The CDR3 DNA sequence: TGTGCCAGTAGTACTAGGACTAATGAAAAACTGTTTTTT. This rearrangement joins TRBV19 to TRBJ1-4; D remains unclear. Germline CDR1 reads LNHDA; CDR2 reads SQIVND (reference sequence). V was clipped by 4 bases and J by 2 bases, with 5 bases between them. The CDR3 is 13 residues long.

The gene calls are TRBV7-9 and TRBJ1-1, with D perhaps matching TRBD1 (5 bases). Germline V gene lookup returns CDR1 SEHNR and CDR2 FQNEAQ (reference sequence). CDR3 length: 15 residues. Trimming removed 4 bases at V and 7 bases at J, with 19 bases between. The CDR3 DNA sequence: TGTGCCAGCAGCTCATGGGGCCATATCGAGAATGAAGCTTTCTTT. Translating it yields CASSSWGHIENEAFF.

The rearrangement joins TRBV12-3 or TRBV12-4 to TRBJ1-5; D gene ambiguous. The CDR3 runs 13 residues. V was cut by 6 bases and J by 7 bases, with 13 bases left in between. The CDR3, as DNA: TGTGCCAGCAGAACCGACACCGACCAGCCCCAGCATTTT. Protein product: CASRTDTDQPQHF.

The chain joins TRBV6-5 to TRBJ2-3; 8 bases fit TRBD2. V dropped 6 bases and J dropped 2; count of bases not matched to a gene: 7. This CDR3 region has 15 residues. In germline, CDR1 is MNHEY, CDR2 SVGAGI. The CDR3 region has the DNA TGTGCCAGCAGGGCGCGGGGGGACGTCACAGATACGCAGTATTTT. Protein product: CASRARGDVTDTQYF.

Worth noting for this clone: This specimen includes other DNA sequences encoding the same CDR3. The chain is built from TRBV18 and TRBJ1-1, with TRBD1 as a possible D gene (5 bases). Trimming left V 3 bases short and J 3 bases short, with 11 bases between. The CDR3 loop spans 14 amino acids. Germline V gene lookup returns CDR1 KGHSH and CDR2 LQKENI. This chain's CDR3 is CASSPTGGDTEAFF. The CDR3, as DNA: TGTGCCAGCTCACCTACGGGGGGGGACACTGAAGCTTTCTTT.

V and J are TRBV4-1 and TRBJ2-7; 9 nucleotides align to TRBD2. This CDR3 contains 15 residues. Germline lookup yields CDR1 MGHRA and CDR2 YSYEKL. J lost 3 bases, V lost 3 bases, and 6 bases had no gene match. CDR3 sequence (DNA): TGCGCCAGCAGCCAGTTGACTAGCGGTCTCTACGAGCAGTACTTC. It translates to CASSQLTSGLYEQYF.

The CDR3 coding sequence is TGTGCCAGCAGCCTCATCCCGTTCGGCGGGGAGCTGTTTTTT. Its protein is CASSLIPFGGELFF. The J gene is TRBJ2-2, the V gene TRBV7-3, with D uncertain. Germline values: CDR1 SGHTA, CDR2 FQGTGA. Trimming shortened V by 5 bases and J by 7 bases, and 14 bases separated the two germline ends. The CDR3 loop spans 14 amino acids.

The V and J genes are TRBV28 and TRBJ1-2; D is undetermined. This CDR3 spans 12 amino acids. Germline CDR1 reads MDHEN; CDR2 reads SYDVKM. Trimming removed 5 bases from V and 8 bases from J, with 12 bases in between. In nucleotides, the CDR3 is TGTGCCAGCAGTACACCAAGCGGCGGCTACACCTTC. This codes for CASSTPSGGYTF.